The T cell receptor (beta chain) described here comes from a study of T cells in Graves' hyperthyroidism and ophthalmopathy. RNA transcripts gave rise to amplified TCR beta CDR3 regions. Initially, a first-round RT-PCR of the TCR CDR3 employed the HTBI primer set. One entry per CDR3 protein, called by TCRdb with MiXCR from the multiplex PCR reads. The table records a few hundred thousand distinct CDR3 sequences, roughly 14% of them present only once. This clonotype appeared many times. V gave up 6 bases and J gave up 9 bases; unmatched junction bases: 7. The CDR3 covers 14 residues. Germline CDR1 is SGHTA and CDR2 is FQGNSA.

This sequence was found in a woman in her 30s with Graves' hyperthyroidism. The chain uses TRBV7-2 and TRBJ2-1; 11 nucleotides align to TRBD2. The sequencing sample was made of blood. CDR3 coding DNA: TGTGCCAGCAGTGTAGCGGGAGGGCGGTTTGAGCAGTTCTTC. This sequence encodes CASSVAGGRFEQFF.